This paragraph reports one T cell receptor (beta chain). This clonotype came up many times. Its binding antigen is unknown. No clone much larger than this one lies a single base away; base qualities are absent. This sample was included in a study of T cell repertoires in cytomegalovirus infection (dated by TCRdb to the late 2010s). Broadly, across the study: Because public TCR beta signatures pointed to carriage of CMV infection together with the matching HLA type, the HLA type of each donor mattered for the analysis.

Paper-wide results and their limitations: The ex vivo response was dominated by HLA-C-restricted CMV-specific TCR beta clonotypes, which also provided the single most frequent clonotype in two of eight donors. In both this cohort and an independent roughly 360-donor cohort, the cumulative frequency of public TCR beta family members distinguished carriers of CMV infection plus the relevant HLA type.

The sequencer listed for this sample is Illumina HiSeq 1500. TCRdb reran the public reads through fastp at Q25 and MiXCR, keeping productive beta chains. One record per CDR3 amino acid sequence lists the most common genes and DNA. Here the sample has approximately 250,000 distinct CDR3 sequences; approximately 6.7% occur a single time. Jointly, the top ten make up roughly 6.5% of the sample. The CDR3 runs 15 amino acids, cysteine and phenylalanine included. The read is trimmed to its CDR3 DNA, 45 bases read in frame from base 1. The germline V gene provides CDR1 SGHRS and CDR2 YFSETQ. V is trimmed back by 3 bases and J by 5 bases, and the junction contains 6 bases that no gene match accounts for.

This TCR was recovered from a human donor in good health (CMV status not recorded). Some clones in this sample may be carry-over from other donors' samples. The chain was built from TRBV5-1 and TRBJ1-1; TRBD1 matches 11 bases in the middle. The specimen was PBMCs. The CDR3 region reads CASSWNRDRGTEAFF. The DNA sequence reads TGCGCCAGCAGCTGGAACCGGGACAGGGGGACTGAAGCTTTCTTT. Outside the CDR3, residues come from the reference TRBV5-1 and TRBJ1-1 proteins, so the full variable domain is: KAGVTQTPRYLIKTRGQQVTLSCSPISGHRSVSWYQQTPGQGLQFLFEYFSETQRNKGNFPGRFSGRQFSNSRSEMNVSTLELGDSALYLCASSWNRDRGTEAFFGQGTRLTVV.